These 24 T cell receptor beta chains share one sample of origin, sequenced in a study of blood T cell repertoires in COVID-19. The data were produced by immunoSEQ multiplex PCR, yet TCRdb's version contains in-frame clones alone and is incomplete. This table has about 150,000 clones, 80% appearing once. Sequencing used peripheral blood. All receptors derive from a man aged 55-75 years with acute or convalescent COVID-19.

The chain employs TRBV10-3 and TRBJ1-5; D possibly corresponds to TRBD1 (5 bases). The germline V gene encodes CDR1 ENHRY and CDR2 SYGVKD. CDR3 length equals 14 residues. Trimming took 6 bases from V and 9 from J, leaving 18 bases between them. In DNA form, the CDR3 reads TGTGCCATCAGAGAAGGTGCTGGCGGGGGGCCCCAGCATTTT. It codes for CAIREGAGGGPQHF.

The chain uses TRBV9 and TRBJ1-2; a possible D gene is TRBD1 (5 bases). Germline V CDR1 and CDR2: SGDLS, YYNGEE. Trimming cost V 0 bases and J 5 bases, with 5 bases left between them. The CDR3 extends over 12 amino acids. As DNA, the CDR3 is TGTGCCAGCAGCGTAGCAGGGTATGGCTACACCTTC. Protein product: CASSVAGYGYTF. The entire variable domain, with the rest obtained from reference TRBV9 and TRBJ1-2, is as follows: DSGVTQTPKHLITATGQRVTLRCSPRSGDLSVYWYQQSLDQGLQFLIQYYNGEERAKGNILERFSAQQFPDLHSELNLSSLELGDSALYFCASSVAGYGYTFGSGTRLTVV.

This chain joins TRBV19 and TRBJ1-4; TRBD1 matches 7 bases. CDR1 and CDR2 from the germline V gene are LNHDA and SQIVND (reference sequence). The CDR3 has 13 amino acids. V was pared by 6 bases and J by 8 bases, with 6 bases of the junction left unmatched. This CDR3 reads CASRDRPGEKLFF. The DNA for the CDR3 is TGTGCCAGTAGGGACAGGCCAGGGGAAAAACTGTTTTTT.

This clone was seen only once. This sequence joins TRBV19 and TRBJ1-5; D call uncertain. In germline, CDR1 is LNHDA, CDR2 SQIVND (reference sequence). Trimming removed 4 bases from V and 3 bases from J, with 7 bases in between. The length of the CDR3 is 13 residues. Here the CDR3 reads CASSRAVNQPQHF. The CDR3 bases are TGTGCCAGTAGTAGAGCTGTCAATCAGCCCCAGCATTTT.

The gene calls are TRBV19 and TRBJ2-1; 10 bases are a match to TRBD2. V gave up 1 base and J gave up 7 bases; unmatched junction bases: 10. This CDR3 comprises 17 residues. Germline V gene lookup returns CDR1 LNHDA and CDR2 SQIVND (reference sequence). The CDR3 DNA is TGTGCCAGTAGTATAGGGCGACTAGCGGGCACAGTGAATGAGCAGTTCTTC. Translating gives CASSIGRLAGTVNEQFF.

The chain has TRBV5-8 and TRBJ1-5, with a tentative D call TRBD1 (5 bases). The germline gives CDR1 SGHTS, CDR2 YDEGEE. Trimming left V 5 bases short and J 8 bases short, with 17 bases between. The CDR3 runs to 14 residues. CDR3 DNA: TGTGCCAGCAGTCTCGGGACTCGGGGAGAGCCCCAGCATTTT. This encodes CASSLGTRGEPQHF.

The chain joins TRBV7-9 to TRBJ1-2; possible D gene TRBD1, 5 bases. Looked up from germline, CDR1 is SEHNR and CDR2 is FQNEAQ (reference sequence). The CDR3 runs 13 residues. Between the trimmed V and J ends, which lost 3 bases and 3 bases, there was a span of 8 bases. The CDR3 DNA sequence: TGTGCCAGCAGCTTCAGGGTTGACTATGGCTACACCTTC. It is translated as CASSFRVDYGYTF.

V is TRBV2 and J is TRBJ2-2; D gene unclear. V dropped 5 bases and J dropped 1 base, with 5 bases sitting between them. The CDR3 length is 13 residues. In germline, CDR1 is SNHLY, CDR2 FYNNEI. CDR3 in DNA: TGTGCCAGCAGTCGACAGAACACCGGGGAGCTGTTTTTT. It encodes CASSRQNTGELFF.

The J gene is TRBJ2-7, the V gene TRBV6-6, with 8 bases identical to TRBD1. This CDR3 spans 16 amino acids. V dropped 2 bases and J dropped 6; count of bases not matched to a gene: 12. In germline, CDR1 is MNHNY, CDR2 SVGAGI (reference sequence). CDR3 amino acids: CASSYAGGELVGEQYF. The CDR3 region has the DNA TGTGCCAGCAGTTACGCAGGGGGCGAGCTGGTTGGCGAGCAGTACTTC.

This clone was seen only once. The chain joins TRBV11-2 to TRBJ1-1; weak D call: TRBD1 (6 bases). This CDR3 is 13 amino acids long. The germline gives CDR1 SGHAT, CDR2 FQNNGV. The ends were cut back, 5 bases at V and 7 bases at J, with 14 bases in the middle. The CDR3 here is CASSISQGLEAFF. In nucleotides, the CDR3 is TGTGCCAGCAGCATTAGTCAGGGGCTTGAAGCTTTCTTT. The whole variable domain, remainder taken from reference TRBV11-2 and TRBJ1-1, is EAGVAQSPRYKIIEKRQSVAFWCNPISGHATLYWYQQILGQGPKLLIQFQNNGVVDDSQLPKDRFSAERLKGVDSTLKIQPAKLEDSAVYLCASSISQGLEAFFGQGTRLTVV.

This chain links TRBV3-1 (or the pseudogene TRBV3-2) with TRBJ2-1; 13 nucleotides agree with TRBD2. This CDR3 has 15 residues. Trimming cost V 4 bases and J 9 bases; bases outside gene matches: 6. Germline V CDR1 and CDR2: LGHDT, YNNKEL (reference sequence). CDR3 residues: CASSPTSGGAAEQFF. CDR3 DNA: TGTGCCAGCAGCCCCACTAGCGGGGGGGCGGCTGAGCAGTTCTTC.

This sequence joins TRBV15 and TRBJ2-7; D ambiguous. V lost 5 bases to trimming and J lost 2 bases, with 16 bases between them. CDR1 and CDR2 (germline): LNHNV, YYDKDF (reference sequence). The CDR3 is 15 residues long. CDR3 nucleotides: TGTGCCACCAGCTCCCGGTTCCCGCTGGCCTACGAGCAGTACTTC. Amino acids: CATSSRFPLAYEQYF.

This clone was seen more than once but under ten times. The chain recombines TRBV6-5 with TRBJ1-1, with 12 bases fitting TRBD1. The germline V gene has CDR1 MNHEY and CDR2 SVGAGI. There are 15 residues in the CDR3. J was trimmed by 4 bases and V by 6 bases; bases with no gene match: 6. The DNA for the CDR3 is TGTGCCAGCAGGAGGCCGGGACAGGGGGCCACTGAAGCTTTCTTT. It specifies CASRRPGQGATEAFF.

The genes are TRBV25-1 and TRBJ1-1, with 8 bases fitting TRBD1. The germline V gene has CDR1 MGHDK and CDR2 SYGVNS. The CDR3 length is 15 residues. Germline trimming cut 5 bases from V and 4 bases from J; bases unmatched to any gene: 9. The CDR3 nucleotides are TGTGCCAGCAGTTCTACCAGGGGGCTCGGCACTGAAGCTTTCTTT. It encodes CASSSTRGLGTEAFF.

The V call is TRBV3-1 (or the pseudogene TRBV3-2), the J call TRBJ2-5; TRBD2 agrees at 10 bases. Germline loops: CDR1 LGHDT, CDR2 YNNKEL (reference sequence). The CDR3 spans 17 residues. Trimming at V came to 1 base and at J to 4 bases, leaving 9 bases not matched to a gene. CDR3 in DNA: TGTGCCAGCAGCCAAGTAGGACTAGCGGCGAGTGGAGAGACCCAGTACTTC. The encoded protein is CASSQVGLAASGETQYF.

This sequence joins TRBV19 and TRBJ2-7; D may be TRBD2 (6 bases). Looked up from germline, CDR1 is LNHDA and CDR2 is SQIVND (reference sequence). The V end lost 3 bases, the J end lost 5 bases, and 11 bases lay between the germline ends. This CDR3 comprises 13 residues. The CDR3 reads CASSIQEGNEQYF. In DNA, the CDR3 is TGTGCCAGTAGTATCCAGGAGGGAAACGAGCAGTACTTC.

The chain recombines TRBV30 with TRBJ1-5, with D hard to call. This CDR3 comprises 12 residues. With 5 bases removed from V and 0 bases from J, the gap between germline ends came to 5 bases. Germline V gene data show CDR1 as GTSNPN and CDR2 as SVGIG (reference sequence). CDR3 sequence: CAWSGSNQPQHF. The CDR3, as DNA: TGTGCCTGGTCGGGTAGCAATCAGCCCCAGCATTTT.

In DNA, the CDR3 is TGTGCCAGCAGTGGCTTTTCCCAGACAGTCGTCCAAGAGACCCAGTACTTC. This gives the protein CASSGFSQTVVQETQYF. The gene calls are TRBV6-1 and TRBJ2-5; a possible D gene is TRBD1 (5 bases). The V end was cut by 4 bases, the J end by 1 base, with 19 bases between. The CDR3 covers 17 residues. From germline, CDR1 is MNHNS and CDR2 SASEGT.

The rearrangement joins TRBV5-1 to TRBJ2-5, with a weak D call TRBD2 (6 bases). V was trimmed by 3 bases and J by 5 bases, leaving 14 bases between them. The CDR3 is made up of 14 amino acids. Germline V lookup: CDR1 SGHRS, CDR2 YFSETQ. CDR3 sequence: CASSWRDPRETQYF. CDR3 DNA: TGCGCCAGCAGCTGGCGGGACCCCCGGGAGACCCAGTACTTC.

The genes are TRBV10-3 and TRBJ1-2; 12 bases line up with TRBD1. V gave up 5 bases and J gave up 0 bases; unmatched junction bases: 4. The germline gives CDR1 ENHRY, CDR2 SYGVKD. This CDR3 has 16 amino acids. The CDR3 spells CAISSGTGGSNYGYTF. The CDR3 nucleotides are TGTGCCATCAGTTCCGGGACAGGGGGCTCTAACTATGGCTACACCTTC.

This clone has only a few counts. This CDR3 is also generated by other DNA sequences in the sample. The J gene is TRBJ1-3, the V gene TRBV9, with 7 bases identical to TRBD1. The CDR3 spans 14 residues. Germline V gives CDR1 SGDLS, CDR2 YYNGEE. V dropped 3 bases and J dropped 3; count of bases not matched to a gene: 3. The chain's CDR3 is CASSETGLGNTIYF. CDR3 nucleotides: TGTGCCAGCAGCGAGACAGGGCTTGGAAACACCATATATTTT.

The rearrangement joins TRBV7-4 to TRBJ2-2; D may be TRBD1 (6 bases). This CDR3 spans 16 amino acids. Trimming cost V 9 bases and J 2 bases, with 19 bases left between them. CDR1 and CDR2 from the germline V gene are SGHVT and SQSDAQ. The CDR3 is CARLRLDRLNTGELFF. The CDR3, as DNA: TGTGCCAGGCTAAGACTGGACAGATTAAACACCGGGGAGCTGTTTTTT.

The V gene is TRBV7-2, the J gene TRBJ2-7; 11 nucleotides line up with TRBD1. The V and J ends lost 3 bases and 2 bases, in that order; junction bases with no gene match: 3. The CDR3 has 15 residues. Germline V gene sequence: CDR1 SGHTA, CDR2 FQGNSA. The DNA for the CDR3 is TGTGCCAGCAGCTTCCTGGGACAGGGGGCCTACGAGCAGTACTTC. Translating gives CASSFLGQGAYEQYF.

Only a few counts were recorded for this clone. The V and J genes are TRBV6-4 and TRBJ1-1; D might be TRBD1 (6 bases). CDR1 is MRHNA and CDR2 is SNTAGT in the germline V gene. CDR3 size: 13 residues. The V end was cut by 8 bases, the J end by 0 bases, with 10 bases between. CDR3 in DNA: TGTGCCAGCTCGGACAGCATGAACACTGAAGCTTTCTTT. Protein: CASSDSMNTEAFF.